The entry below describes one T cell receptor (beta chain). No antigen is known for it. A second 7 to 11 cycle PCR used barcoded and J-beta primers. TCRdb itself ran the 5' RACE reads through MiXCR, one entry per CDR3 protein. The sample lists under 750,000 distinct CDR3 sequences; 40% to 50% were seen once. This record comes from a study of blood T cells in healthy people across ages. Points from the study as a whole: The recorded TCR beta diversity per million T cells decreased in a roughly linear manner with age.

Isolation yielded PBMCs, at least 6.5 million per sample, in every case. The CDR3 is made up of 13 amino acids. The germline CDR1 and CDR2 sequences are SEHNR and FQNEAQ (reference sequence). V dropped 5 bases and J dropped 8 bases, with 13 bases sitting between them. This sequence was found in a man of 80 years or more in good health. Sequencing was carried out using blood. The rearrangement links TRBV7-9 to TRBJ2-1, with D unclear. CDR3 nucleotide sequence: TGTGCCAGCAGCGAGACCCCCCGTGATGAGCAGTTCTTC. Translating gives CASSETPRDEQFF.